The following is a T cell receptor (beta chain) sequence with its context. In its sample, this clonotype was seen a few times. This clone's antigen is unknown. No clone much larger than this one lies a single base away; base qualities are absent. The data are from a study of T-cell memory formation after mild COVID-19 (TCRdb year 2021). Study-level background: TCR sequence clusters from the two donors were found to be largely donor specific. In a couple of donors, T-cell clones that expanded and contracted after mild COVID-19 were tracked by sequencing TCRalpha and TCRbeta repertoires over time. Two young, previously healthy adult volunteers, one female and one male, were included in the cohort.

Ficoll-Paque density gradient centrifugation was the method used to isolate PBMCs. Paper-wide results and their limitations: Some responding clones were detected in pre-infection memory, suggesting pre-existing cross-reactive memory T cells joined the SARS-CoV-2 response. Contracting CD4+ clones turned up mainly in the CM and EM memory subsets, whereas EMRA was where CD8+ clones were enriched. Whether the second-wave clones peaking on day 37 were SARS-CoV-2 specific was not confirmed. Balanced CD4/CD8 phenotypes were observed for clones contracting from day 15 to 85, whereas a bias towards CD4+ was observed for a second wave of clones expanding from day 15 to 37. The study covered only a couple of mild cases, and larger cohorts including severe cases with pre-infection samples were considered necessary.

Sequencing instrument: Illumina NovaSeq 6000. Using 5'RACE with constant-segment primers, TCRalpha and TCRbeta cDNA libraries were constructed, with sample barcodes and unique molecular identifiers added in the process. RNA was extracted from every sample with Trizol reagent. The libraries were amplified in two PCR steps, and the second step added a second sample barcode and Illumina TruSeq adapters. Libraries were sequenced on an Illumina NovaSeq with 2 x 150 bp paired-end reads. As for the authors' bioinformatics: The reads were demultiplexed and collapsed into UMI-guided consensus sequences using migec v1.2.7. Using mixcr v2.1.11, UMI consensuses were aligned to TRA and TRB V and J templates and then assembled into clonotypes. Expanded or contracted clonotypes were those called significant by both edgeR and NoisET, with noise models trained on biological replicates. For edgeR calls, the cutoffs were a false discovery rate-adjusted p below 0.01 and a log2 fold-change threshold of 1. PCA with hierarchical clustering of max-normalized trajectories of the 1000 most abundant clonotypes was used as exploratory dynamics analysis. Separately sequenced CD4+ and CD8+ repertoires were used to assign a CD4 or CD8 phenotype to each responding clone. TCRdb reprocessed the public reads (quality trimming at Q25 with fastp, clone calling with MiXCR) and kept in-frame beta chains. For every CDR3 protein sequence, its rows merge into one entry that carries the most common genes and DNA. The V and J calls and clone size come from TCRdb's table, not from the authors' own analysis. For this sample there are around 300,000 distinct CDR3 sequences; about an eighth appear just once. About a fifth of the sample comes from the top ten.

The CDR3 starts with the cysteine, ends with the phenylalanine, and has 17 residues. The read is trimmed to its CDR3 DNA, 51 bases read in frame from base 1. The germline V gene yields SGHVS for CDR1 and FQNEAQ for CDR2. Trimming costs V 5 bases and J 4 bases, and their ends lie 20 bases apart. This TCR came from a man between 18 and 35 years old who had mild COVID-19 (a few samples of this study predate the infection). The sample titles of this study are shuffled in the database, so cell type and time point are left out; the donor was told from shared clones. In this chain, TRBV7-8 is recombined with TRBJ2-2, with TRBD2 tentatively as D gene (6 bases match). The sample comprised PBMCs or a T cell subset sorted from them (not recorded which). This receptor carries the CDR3 CASSPTWGVGVTGELFF. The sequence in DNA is TGTGCCAGCAGCCCTACTTGGGGGGTAGGGGTCACCGGGGAGCTGTTTTTT.